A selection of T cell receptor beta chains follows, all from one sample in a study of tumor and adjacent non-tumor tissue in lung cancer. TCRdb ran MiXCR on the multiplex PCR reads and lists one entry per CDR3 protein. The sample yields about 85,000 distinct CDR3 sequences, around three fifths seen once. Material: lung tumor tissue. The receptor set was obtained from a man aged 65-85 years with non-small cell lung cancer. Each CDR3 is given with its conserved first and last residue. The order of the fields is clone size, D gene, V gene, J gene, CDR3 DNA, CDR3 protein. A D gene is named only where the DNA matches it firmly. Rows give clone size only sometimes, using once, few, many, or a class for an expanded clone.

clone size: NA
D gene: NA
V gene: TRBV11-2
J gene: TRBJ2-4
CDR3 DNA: TGTGGCAGCAGCTACCCCCCCAAAAACATTCAGTACTTC
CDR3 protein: CGSSYPPKNIQYF

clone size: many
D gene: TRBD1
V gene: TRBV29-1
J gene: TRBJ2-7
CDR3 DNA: TGCAGCGTTGGCGGATGGCAGGGGGACCCCTACGAGCAGTACTTC
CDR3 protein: CSVGGWQGDPYEQYF

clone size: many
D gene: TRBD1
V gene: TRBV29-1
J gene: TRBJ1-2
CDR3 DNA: TGCAGCGGACGACAGGGGGACTATGGCTACACCTTC
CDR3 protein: CSGRQGDYGYTF

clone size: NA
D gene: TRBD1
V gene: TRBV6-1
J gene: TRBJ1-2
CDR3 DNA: TGTGCCAGCATCCTTAGGACAGGACTAAGTAGAGGCTATGGCTACACCTTC
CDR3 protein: CASILRTGLSRGYGYTF

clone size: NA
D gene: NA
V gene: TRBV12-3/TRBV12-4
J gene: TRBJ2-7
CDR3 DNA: TGTGCCAGCAGTTCCGGAGGGGTGCTTCCCTACGAGCAGTACTTC
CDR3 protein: CASSSGGVLPYEQYF

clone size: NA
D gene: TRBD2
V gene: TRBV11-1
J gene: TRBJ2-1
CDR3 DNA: TGTCCCAGCTTGCGGACTAGCGGCTCCTACAGTGAGCAGTTCTTC
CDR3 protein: CPSLRTSGSYSEQFF

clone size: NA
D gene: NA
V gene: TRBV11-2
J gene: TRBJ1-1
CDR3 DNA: TGTACTAGCAGCGACGACAGACTAAACACTGAAGCTTTCTTT
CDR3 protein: CTSSDDRLNTEAFF

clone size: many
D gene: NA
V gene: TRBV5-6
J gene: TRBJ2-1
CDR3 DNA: TGTGCCAGCAGCAGGACTGTCAACTCCTACAATGAGCAGTTCTTC
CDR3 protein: CASSRTVNSYNEQFF

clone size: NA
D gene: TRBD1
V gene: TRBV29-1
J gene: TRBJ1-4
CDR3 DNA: TGCATCGTCGCGGACAGGCAGGCTGAAAAACTGATTTTT
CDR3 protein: CIVADRQAEKLIF

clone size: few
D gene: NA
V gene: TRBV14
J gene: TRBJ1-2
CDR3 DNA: TGTGCCAGCAGCCAAGATCTGGCAGTCAACTATGGCTACGCCTTC
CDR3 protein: CASSQDLAVNYGYAF

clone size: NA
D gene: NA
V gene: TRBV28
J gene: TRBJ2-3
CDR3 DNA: TGTGCCAGCAGGCCCCTCCCAAGCACAGATATGCAGTATTTT
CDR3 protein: CASRPLPSTDMQYF

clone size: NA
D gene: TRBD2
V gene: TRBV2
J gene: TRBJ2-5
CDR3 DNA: TGTGCCAGCAGTGGGAGGGGCCTAGCGGGGGCGAAAGAGACCCAGTACTTC
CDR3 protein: CASSGRGLAGAKETQYF

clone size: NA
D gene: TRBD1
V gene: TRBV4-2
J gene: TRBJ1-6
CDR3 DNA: TGTGCCAGCAGCCGGCTGACAGGGGCATCCTATAATTCACCCCTCCACTTT
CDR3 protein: CASSRLTGASYNSPLHF

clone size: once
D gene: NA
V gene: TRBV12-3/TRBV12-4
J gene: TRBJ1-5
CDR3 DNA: TGTACCAGCATCGACCGGAGGAGGAATCAGCCCCACCATTTT
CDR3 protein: CTSIDRRRNQPHHF

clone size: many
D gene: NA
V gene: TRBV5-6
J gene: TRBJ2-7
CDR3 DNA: TGTGCCAGCCGACCGGGGGAGCAGTACTTC
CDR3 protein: CASRPGEQYF

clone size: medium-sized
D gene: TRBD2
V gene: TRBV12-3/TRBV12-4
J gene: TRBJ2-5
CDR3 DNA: TGTGCCAGCAGTTTACTAGCGGGGCGAGAGACCCAGTACTTC
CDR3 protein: CASSLLAGRETQYF

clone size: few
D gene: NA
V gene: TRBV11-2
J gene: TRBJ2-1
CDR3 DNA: TGTGCCAGCAGCTTAAGGACTGGCACCGGTCTGCAGTTCTTC
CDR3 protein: CASSLRTGTGLQFF

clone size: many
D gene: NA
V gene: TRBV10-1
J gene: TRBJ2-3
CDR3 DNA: TGCGCCAGCAGGAGACACAACACAGATACGCAGTATTTT
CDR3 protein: CASRRHNTDTQYF

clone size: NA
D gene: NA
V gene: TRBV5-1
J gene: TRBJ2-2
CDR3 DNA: TGCGCCAGCAGCCCCCTGGACTATCCGAACATCGGGGAGCTGTTTTTT
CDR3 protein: CASSPLDYPNIGELFF

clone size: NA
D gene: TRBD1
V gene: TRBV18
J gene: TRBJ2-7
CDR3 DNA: TGTGCCAGCTCACCATCGGGGACAGGGCCCGAGCAGTACTTC
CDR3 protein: CASSPSGTGPEQYF

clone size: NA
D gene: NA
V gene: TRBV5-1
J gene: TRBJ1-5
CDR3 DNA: TGCGCCAGCAGCTTGGACATCCTTAATCAGCCCCAGCATTTT
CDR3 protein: CASSLDILNQPQHF

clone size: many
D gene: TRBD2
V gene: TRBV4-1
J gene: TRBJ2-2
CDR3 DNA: TGCGCCAGCAGCCAAGATCCACTAGCGGGAGCCGGGGAGCTGTTTTTT
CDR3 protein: CASSQDPLAGAGELFF

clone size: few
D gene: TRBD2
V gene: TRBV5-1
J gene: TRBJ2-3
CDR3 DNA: TGCGCCAGCAGCTTGCGGGCTAGCGGGAGGGCTGATACGCAGTATTTT
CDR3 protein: CASSLRASGRADTQYF

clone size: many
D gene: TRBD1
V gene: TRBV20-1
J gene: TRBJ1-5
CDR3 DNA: TGCAGTGCTAGGGGGGGGACAGAAAATCAGCCCCAGCATTTT
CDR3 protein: CSARGGTENQPQHF

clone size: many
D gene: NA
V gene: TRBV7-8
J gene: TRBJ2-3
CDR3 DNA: TGTGCCAGCAGCTTAATCGGCTCCTTCACAGATACGCAGTATTTT
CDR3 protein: CASSLIGSFTDTQYF

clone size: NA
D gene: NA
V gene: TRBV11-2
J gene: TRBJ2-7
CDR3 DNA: TGTGCCAGCAGCCCAAGGACAGGAGGGTACGAGCAGTGCTTC
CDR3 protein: CASSPRTGGYEQCF

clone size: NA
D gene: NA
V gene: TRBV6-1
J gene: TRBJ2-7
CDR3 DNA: TGTGCCAGCTCTACGACGACGCCCTACGAGCAGTACTTC
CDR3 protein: CASSTTTPYEQYF

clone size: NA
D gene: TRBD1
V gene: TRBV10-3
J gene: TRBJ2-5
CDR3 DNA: TGTGTCATCGGTCACGACAGGGAAGAGACCCACTACTTC
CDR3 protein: CVIGHDREETHYF

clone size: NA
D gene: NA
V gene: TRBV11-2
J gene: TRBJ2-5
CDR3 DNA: TGTGCCGGCAGCGGAGGATTAGAAGAGACCCAGTACTTC
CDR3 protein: CAGSGGLEETQYF

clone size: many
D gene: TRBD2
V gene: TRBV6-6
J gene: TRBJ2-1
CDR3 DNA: TGTGCCAGCAGTTCCTCTAGCGGGGGAAACAATGAGCAGTTCTTC
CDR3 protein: CASSSSSGGNNEQFF

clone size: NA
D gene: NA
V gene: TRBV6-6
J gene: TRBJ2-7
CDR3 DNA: TGTGCCACCAGCTCCCGGGGTGGTAGCAGTCGGTCTGGGTACGAGCAGTACTTC
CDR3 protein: CATSSRGGSSRSGYEQYF

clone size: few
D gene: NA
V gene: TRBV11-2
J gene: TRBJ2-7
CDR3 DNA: TGTTCCAGCAGCATTACGGGGTTCGGTGTCTACGAGCAGTACTTC
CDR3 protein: CSSSITGFGVYEQYF

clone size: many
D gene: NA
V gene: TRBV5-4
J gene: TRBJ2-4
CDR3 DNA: TGTGCCAGCAGCCCTTGGCTTGGAGGGGCCAAAAACATTCAGTACTTC
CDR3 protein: CASSPWLGGAKNIQYF

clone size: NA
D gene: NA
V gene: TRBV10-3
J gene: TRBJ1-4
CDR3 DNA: TGTGTCATCAGTGAGTCGAAGAGGGCTGTTAATGAAAAACTGTTTTTT
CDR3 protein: CVISESKRAVNEKLFF

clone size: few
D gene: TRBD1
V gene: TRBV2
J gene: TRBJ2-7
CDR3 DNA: TGTGCCAGCAGAGTTGGGACAGGGGATTCCTACGAGCAGTACTTC
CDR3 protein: CASRVGTGDSYEQYF

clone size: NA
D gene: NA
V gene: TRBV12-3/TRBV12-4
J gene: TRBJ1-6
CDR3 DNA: TGTGCCAGAAGTCCAGAAGTTTGGGGGGCACCCCTTCACTTT
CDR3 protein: CARSPEVWGAPLHF